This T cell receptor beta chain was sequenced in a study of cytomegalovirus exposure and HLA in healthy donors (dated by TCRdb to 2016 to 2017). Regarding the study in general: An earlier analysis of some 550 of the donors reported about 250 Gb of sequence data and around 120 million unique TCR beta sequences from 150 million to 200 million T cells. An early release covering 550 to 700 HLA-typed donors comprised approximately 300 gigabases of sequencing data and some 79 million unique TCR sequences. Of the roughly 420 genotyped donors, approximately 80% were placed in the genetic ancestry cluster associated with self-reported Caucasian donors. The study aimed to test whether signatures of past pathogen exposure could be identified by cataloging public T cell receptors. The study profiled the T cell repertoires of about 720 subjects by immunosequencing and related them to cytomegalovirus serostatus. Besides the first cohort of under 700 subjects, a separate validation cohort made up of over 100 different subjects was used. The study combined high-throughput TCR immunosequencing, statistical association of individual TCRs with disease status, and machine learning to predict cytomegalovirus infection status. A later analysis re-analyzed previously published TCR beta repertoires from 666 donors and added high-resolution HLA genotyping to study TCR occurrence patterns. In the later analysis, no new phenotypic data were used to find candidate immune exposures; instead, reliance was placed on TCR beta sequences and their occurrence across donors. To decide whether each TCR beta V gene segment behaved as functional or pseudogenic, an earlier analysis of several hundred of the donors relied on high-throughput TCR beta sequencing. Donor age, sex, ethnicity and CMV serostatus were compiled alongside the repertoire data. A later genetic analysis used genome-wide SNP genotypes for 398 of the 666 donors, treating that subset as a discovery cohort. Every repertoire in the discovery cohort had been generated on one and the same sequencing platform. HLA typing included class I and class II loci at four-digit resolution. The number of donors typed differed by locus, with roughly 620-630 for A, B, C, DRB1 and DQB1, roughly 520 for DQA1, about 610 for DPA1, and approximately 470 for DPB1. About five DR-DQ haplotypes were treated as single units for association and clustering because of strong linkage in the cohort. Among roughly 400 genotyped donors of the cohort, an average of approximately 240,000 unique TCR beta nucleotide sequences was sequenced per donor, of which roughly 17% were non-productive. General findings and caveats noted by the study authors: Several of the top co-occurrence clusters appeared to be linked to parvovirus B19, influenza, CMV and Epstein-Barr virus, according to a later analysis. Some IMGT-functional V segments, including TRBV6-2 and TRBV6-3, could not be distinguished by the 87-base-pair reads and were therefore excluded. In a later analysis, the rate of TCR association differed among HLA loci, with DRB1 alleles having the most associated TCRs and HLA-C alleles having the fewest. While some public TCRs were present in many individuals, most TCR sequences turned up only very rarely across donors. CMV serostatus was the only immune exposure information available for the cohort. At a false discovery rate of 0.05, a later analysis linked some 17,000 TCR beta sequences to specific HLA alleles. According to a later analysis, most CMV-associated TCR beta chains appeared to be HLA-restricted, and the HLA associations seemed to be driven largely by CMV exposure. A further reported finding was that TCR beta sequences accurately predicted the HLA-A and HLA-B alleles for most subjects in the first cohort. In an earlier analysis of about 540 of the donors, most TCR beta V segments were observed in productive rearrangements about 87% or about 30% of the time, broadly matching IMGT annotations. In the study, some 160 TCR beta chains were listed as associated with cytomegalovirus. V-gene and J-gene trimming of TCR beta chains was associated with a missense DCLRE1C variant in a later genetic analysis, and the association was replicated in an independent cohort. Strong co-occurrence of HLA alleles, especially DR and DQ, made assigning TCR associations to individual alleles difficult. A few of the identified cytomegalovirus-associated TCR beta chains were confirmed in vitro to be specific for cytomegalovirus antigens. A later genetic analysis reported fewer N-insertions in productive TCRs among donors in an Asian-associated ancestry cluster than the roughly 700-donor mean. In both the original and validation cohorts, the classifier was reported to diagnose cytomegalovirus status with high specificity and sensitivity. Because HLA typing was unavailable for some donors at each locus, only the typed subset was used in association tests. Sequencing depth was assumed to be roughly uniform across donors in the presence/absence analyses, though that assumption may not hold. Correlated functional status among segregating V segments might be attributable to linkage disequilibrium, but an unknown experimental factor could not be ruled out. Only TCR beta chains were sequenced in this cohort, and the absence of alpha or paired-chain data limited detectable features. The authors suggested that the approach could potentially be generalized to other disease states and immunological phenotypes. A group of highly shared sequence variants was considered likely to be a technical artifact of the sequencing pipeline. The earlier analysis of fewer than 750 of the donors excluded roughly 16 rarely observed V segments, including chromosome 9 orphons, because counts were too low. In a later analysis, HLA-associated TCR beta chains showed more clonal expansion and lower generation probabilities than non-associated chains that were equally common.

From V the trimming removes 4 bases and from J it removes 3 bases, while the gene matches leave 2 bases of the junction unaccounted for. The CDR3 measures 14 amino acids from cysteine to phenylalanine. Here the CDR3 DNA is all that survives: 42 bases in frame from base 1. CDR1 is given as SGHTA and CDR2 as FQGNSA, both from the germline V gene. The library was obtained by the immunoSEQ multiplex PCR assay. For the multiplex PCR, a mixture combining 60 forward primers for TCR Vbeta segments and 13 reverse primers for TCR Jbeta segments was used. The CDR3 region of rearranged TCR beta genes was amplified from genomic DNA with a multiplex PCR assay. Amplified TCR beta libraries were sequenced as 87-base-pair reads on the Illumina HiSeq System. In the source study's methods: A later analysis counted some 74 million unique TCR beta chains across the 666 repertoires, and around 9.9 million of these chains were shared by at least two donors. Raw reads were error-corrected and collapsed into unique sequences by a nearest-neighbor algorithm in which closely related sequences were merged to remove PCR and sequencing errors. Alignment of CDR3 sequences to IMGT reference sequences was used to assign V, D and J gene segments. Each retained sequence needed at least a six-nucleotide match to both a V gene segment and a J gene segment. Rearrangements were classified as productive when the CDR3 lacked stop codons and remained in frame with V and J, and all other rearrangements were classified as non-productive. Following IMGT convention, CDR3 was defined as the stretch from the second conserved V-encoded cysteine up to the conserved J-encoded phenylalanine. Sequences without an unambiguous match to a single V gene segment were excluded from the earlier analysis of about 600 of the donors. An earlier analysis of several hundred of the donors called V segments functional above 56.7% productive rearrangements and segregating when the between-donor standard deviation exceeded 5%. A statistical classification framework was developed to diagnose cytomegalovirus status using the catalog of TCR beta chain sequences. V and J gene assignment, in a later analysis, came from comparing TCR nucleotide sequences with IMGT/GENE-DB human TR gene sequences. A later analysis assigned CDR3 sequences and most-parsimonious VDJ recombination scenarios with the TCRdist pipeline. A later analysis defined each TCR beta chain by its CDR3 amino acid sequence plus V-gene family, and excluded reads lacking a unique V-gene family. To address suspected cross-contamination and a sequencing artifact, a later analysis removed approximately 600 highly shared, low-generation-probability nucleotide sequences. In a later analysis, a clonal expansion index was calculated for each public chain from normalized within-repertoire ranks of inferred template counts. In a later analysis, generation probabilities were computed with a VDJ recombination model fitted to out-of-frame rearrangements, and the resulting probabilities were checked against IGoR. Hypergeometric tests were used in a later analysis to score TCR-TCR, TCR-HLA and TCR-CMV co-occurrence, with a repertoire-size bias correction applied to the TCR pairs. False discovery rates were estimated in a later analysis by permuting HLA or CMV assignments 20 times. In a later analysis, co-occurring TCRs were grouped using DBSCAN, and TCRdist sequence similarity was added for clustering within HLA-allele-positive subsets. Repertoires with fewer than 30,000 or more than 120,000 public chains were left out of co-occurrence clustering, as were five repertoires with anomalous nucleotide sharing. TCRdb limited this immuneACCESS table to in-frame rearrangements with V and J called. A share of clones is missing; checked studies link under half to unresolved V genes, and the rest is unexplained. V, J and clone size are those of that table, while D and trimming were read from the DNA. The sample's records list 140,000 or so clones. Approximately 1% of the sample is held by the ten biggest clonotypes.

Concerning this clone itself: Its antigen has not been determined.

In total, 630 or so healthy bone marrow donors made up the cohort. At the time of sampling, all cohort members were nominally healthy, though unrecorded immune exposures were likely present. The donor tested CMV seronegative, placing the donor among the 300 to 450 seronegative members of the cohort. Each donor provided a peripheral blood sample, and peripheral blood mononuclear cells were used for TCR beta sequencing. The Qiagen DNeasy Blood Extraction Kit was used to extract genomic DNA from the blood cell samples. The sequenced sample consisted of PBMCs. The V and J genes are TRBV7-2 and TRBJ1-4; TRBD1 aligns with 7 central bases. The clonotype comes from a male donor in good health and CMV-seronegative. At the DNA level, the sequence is TGTGCCAGCAGCTCTGGGACAGCTAATGAAAAACTGTTTTTT. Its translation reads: CASSSGTANEKLFF.